What follows describes a single T cell receptor (beta chain). This CDR3 has 16 amino acids. Trimming took 5 bases from V and 2 from J, leaving 17 bases between them. Germline values: CDR1 MNHNS, CDR2 SASEGT. The source of the sample is a study of identical twins. Each CDR3 protein gets one entry after TCRdb re-called the 5' RACE reads with MiXCR. The data contain some 500,000 distinct CDR3 sequences, approximately 22% of them singletons. A further study also used this sample, focusing on T cells expressing NK-cell markers.

The chain employs TRBV6-1 and TRBJ2-3; tentatively, D is TRBD1 (6 bases). Sequenced input: CD4+ T cells sorted from blood. The sequence was obtained from a woman between 18 and 29 years old in good health. The CDR3 sequence is CASSRTESAPTDTQYF. DNA for the CDR3: TGTGCCAGCAGTCGGACAGAGTCCGCCCCCACAGATACGCAGTATTTT.